A selection of T cell receptor beta chains follows, all from one sample in a study of shared clonotypes between healthy human individuals. Produced via immunoSEQ multiplex PCR; TCRdb's table is partial and in-frame only. The sample shows hundreds of thousands of clones, around 96% of them seen only once. Sequencing was carried out using naive CD8+ T cells sorted from blood. The receptor set was obtained from a woman aged 30 to 39 in good health. Each CDR3 is given with its conserved first and last residue. Fields, in order: CDR3 DNA, CDR3 protein, J gene, clone size, D gene, CDR3 length, V gene. D genes are given only for firm matches. Size is omitted from some rows. Given values are once, few, many or a class for expanded clones.

CDR3 DNA: TGTGCCAGCAGCGGACAGGGGAATGAGCAGTTCTTC
CDR3 protein: CASSGQGNEQFF
J gene: TRBJ2-1
clone size: -
D gene: TRBD1
CDR3 length: 12
V gene: TRBV9

CDR3 DNA: TGTGCCAGCAGTTATGGGGTTTTGGGGGACCATTATCAGCCCCAGCATTTT
CDR3 protein: CASSYGVLGDHYQPQHF
J gene: TRBJ1-5
clone size: -
D gene: -
CDR3 length: 17
V gene: TRBV28

CDR3 DNA: TGTGCCAGCAGTTTGGGGGGAGGAGTCTTCGACGAGCAGTACTTC
CDR3 protein: CASSLGGGVFDEQYF
J gene: TRBJ2-7
clone size: -
D gene: -
CDR3 length: 15
V gene: TRBV28

CDR3 DNA: TGTGCCTGGAGTGAGGGGGGCGAAAAACTGTTTTTT
CDR3 protein: CAWSEGGEKLFF
J gene: TRBJ1-4
clone size: -
D gene: -
CDR3 length: 12
V gene: TRBV30

CDR3 DNA: TGTGCCAGCAGCTCGTGGTTAGACAGGGGGCGCCTGGGGGCTGAAGCTTTCTTT
CDR3 protein: CASSSWLDRGRLGAEAFF
J gene: TRBJ1-1
clone size: -
D gene: TRBD1
CDR3 length: 18
V gene: TRBV7-9

CDR3 DNA: TGTGCCAGCAGCACCTCCACTAGCGGGGATGACAATGAGCAGTTCTTC
CDR3 protein: CASSTSTSGDDNEQFF
J gene: TRBJ2-1
clone size: -
D gene: TRBD2
CDR3 length: 16
V gene: TRBV7-6

CDR3 DNA: TGTGCCAGCAGCGTAATTAACAATGAGCAGTTCTTC
CDR3 protein: CASSVINNEQFF
J gene: TRBJ2-1
clone size: -
D gene: -
CDR3 length: 12
V gene: TRBV9

CDR3 DNA: TGTGCCAGCAGTGTTTGGACCCAGCTTGAAAACATTCAGTACTTC
CDR3 protein: CASSVWTQLENIQYF
J gene: TRBJ2-4
clone size: -
D gene: -
CDR3 length: 15
V gene: TRBV2

CDR3 DNA: TGTGCCAGCAGCGAAGACCTCGGATATGGCTACACCTTC
CDR3 protein: CASSEDLGYGYTF
J gene: TRBJ1-2
clone size: once
D gene: -
CDR3 length: 13
V gene: TRBV7-9

CDR3 DNA: TGTGCCAGCAGCTCATCGGTCAGGCTGGCCAATGAGCAGTTCTTC
CDR3 protein: CASSSSVRLANEQFF
J gene: TRBJ2-1
clone size: -
D gene: -
CDR3 length: 15
V gene: TRBV14

CDR3 DNA: TGTGCCAGCTCTCTATTGGGGGGGTTCACCGGGGAGCTGTTTTTT
CDR3 protein: CASSLLGGFTGELFF
J gene: TRBJ2-2
clone size: -
D gene: TRBD2
CDR3 length: 15
V gene: TRBV6-5

CDR3 DNA: TGTGCCAGCAGCTTATCGGCTAGCTCGAATGAGCAGTTCTTC
CDR3 protein: CASSLSASSNEQFF
J gene: TRBJ2-1
clone size: -
D gene: -
CDR3 length: 14
V gene: TRBV7-6

CDR3 DNA: TGTGCCAGCCCTCCCAGGCCGGGACTAGCGAACCCGAGCTCCTACAATGAGCAGTTCTTC
CDR3 protein: CASPPRPGLANPSSYNEQFF
J gene: TRBJ2-1
clone size: -
D gene: TRBD2
CDR3 length: 20
V gene: TRBV27

CDR3 DNA: TGTGCCAGCAGTTATTCGACAAATTACGAGCAGTACTTC
CDR3 protein: CASSYSTNYEQYF
J gene: TRBJ2-7
clone size: -
D gene: -
CDR3 length: 13
V gene: TRBV6-5

CDR3 DNA: TGTGCCAGCAGTGAAGAAGTTCCCCGGGGGTTCCCCTCCTACAATGAGCAGTTCTTC
CDR3 protein: CASSEEVPRGFPSYNEQFF
J gene: TRBJ2-1
clone size: -
D gene: -
CDR3 length: 19
V gene: TRBV2

CDR3 DNA: TGCGCCAGCAGTGAGGGTAGCTGGACCGGGGAGCTGTTTTTT
CDR3 protein: CASSEGSWTGELFF
J gene: TRBJ2-2
clone size: -
D gene: -
CDR3 length: 14
V gene: TRBV10-2

CDR3 DNA: TGTGCCAGCAGTTCAACGAGGCTAGCGGGGGGTACAGATACGCAGTATTTT
CDR3 protein: CASSSTRLAGGTDTQYF
J gene: TRBJ2-3
clone size: -
D gene: TRBD2
CDR3 length: 17
V gene: TRBV2

CDR3 DNA: TGTGCCAGTAGTGACAGCTCTGGGGCCAACGTCCTGACTTTC
CDR3 protein: CASSDSSGANVLTF
J gene: TRBJ2-6
clone size: -
D gene: -
CDR3 length: 14
V gene: TRBV19